This T cell receptor beta chain emerged from a study of T cells expressing NK-cell markers. Study context: The TCR beta repertoires were obtained from sorted CD3+CD56+NKG2C+, CD3+CD56+NKG2C- and CD3+CD56-NKG2C+ T cells. General study findings and limits: As a fraction of CD8+ T cells, dominant NKG2C+ clonotypes reached roughly 1.0-7.0% in six donors. For a few donors, these clonotypes were likewise the leading ones in the CD3+CD56-NKG2C+ fraction.

This CDR3 is 14 amino acids long. Germline CDR1 and CDR2: LNHDA and SQIVND (reference sequence). Researchers built TCR beta cDNA using 5'RACE template switching with UMIs. After re-calling the 5' RACE reads, TCRdb lists one entry per CDR3 protein, DNA absent. This sample's clone table lists 400,000 to 450,000 distinct CDR3 sequences. On this clonotype: Its specificity is unknown.

The sequencing sample was made of blood T cells: a sorted CD56 or NKG2C T cell subset, CD4+ or CD8+ T cells, or bulk PBMC T cells (not recorded which). The clonotype was recovered from a woman aged 18-70 years in good health. The genes are TRBV19 and TRBJ1-3; no DNA is available, so the TRBD1 call from TCRdb remains unchecked. CDR3: CASHTDKDRNTIYF.